Sequencing of this T cell receptor (beta chain) was carried out in a study of OX40 agonist ivuxolimab in advanced cancers. Study context: In three patients, partial responses were observed, one with hepatocellular carcinoma and two with cutaneous melanoma.

Only in-frame clones appear in the TCRdb table, and some are missing; sequencing was by immunoSEQ multiplex PCR. This sample has about 120,000 clones, with about 94% found just once. Notes on the study in general: Fewer expanded clones were found on average in CD4+ than in CD8+ T cells. Nonresponders, in some cases, also had low normalized T-cell clonal expansion.

The CDR3 contains 15 residues. Trimming shortened V by 0 bases and J by 6 bases, and 14 bases separated the two germline ends. Germline-derived CDR1 and CDR2 are LGHNA and YSLEER. Note on this clone: Its antigen is unidentified.

V usage is TRBV4-3 and J usage is TRBJ1-2; a weak D match, TRBD1 (6 bases). The sequenced sample was CD4+ or CD8+ T cells sorted from blood, obtained in a trial of the OX40 agonist ivuxolimab. The origin of this receptor is an adult with an advanced solid tumor such as melanoma, head and neck, liver or kidney cancer. CDR3 sequence: CASSQEGQRINGYTF. CDR3 DNA: TGCGCCAGCAGCCAAGAAGGACAGAGAATCAATGGCTACACCTTC.